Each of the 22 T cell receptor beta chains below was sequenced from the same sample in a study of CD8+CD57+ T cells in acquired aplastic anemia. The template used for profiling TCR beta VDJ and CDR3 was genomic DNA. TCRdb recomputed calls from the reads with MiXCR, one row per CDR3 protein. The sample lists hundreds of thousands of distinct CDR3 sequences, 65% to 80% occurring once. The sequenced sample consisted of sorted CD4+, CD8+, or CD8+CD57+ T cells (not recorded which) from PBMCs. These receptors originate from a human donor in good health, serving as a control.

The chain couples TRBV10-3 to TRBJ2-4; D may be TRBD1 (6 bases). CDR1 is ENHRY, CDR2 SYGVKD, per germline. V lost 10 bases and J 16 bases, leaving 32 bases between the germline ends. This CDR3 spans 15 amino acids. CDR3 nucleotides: TGTGCCAGCAGCTCGGGGACACGGCCCCAAACCATCCACTACTTC. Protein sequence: CASSSGTRPQTIHYF.

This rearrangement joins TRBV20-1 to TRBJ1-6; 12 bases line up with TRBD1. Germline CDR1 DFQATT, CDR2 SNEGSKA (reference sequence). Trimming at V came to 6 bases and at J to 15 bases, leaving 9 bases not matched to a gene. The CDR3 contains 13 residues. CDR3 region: CSARGQGAGDLHF. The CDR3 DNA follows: TGCAGTGCAAGGGGACAGGGGGCAGGAGACCTCCACTTT.

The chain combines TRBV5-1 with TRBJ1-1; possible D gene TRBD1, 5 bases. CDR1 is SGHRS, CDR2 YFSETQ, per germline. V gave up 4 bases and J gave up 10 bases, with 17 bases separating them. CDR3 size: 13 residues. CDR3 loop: CASSSQGRETAFF. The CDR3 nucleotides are TGCGCCAGCAGCAGCCAGGGACGAGAGACAGCTTTCTTT.

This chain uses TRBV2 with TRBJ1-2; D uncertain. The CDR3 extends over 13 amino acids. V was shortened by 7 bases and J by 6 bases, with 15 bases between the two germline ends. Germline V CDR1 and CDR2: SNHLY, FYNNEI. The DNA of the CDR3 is TGTGCCAGCACCCCGATGGGGTCGAATGGCTACACCTTC. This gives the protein CASTPMGSNGYTF.

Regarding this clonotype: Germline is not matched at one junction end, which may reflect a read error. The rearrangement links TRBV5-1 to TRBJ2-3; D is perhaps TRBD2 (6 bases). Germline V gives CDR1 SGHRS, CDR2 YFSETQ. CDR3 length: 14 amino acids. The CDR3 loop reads CASSLGLQGDTQYF. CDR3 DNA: TGTGCCAGCAGCTTGGGACTGCAGGGAGATACGCAGTATTTT. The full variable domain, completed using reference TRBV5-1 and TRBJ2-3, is KAGVTQTPRYLIKTRGQQVTLSCSPISGHRSVSWYQQTPGQGLQFLFEYFSETQRNKGNFPGRFSGRQFSNSRSEMNVSTLELGDSALYLCASSLGLQGDTQYFGPGTRLTVL.

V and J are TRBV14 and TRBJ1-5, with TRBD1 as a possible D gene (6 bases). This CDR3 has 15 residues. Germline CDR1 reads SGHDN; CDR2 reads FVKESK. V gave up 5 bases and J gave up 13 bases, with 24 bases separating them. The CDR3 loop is CASSGTRGSNLRQHF. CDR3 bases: TGTGCCAGCAGCGGAACCAGGGGAAGCAATCTGCGACAGCATTTT. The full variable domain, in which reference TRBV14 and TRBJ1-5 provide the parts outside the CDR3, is EAGVTQFPSHSVIEKGQTVTLRCDPISGHDNLYWYRRVMGKEIKFLLHFVKESKQDESGMPNNRFLAERTGGTYSTLKVQPAELEDSGVYFCASSGTRGSNLRQHFGDGTRLSIL.

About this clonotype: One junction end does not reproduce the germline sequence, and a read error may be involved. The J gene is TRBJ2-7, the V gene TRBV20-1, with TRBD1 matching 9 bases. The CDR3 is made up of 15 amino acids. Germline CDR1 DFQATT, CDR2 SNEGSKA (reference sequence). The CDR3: CSARIPGQGSDEQYF. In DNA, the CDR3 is TGCAGTGCTAGAATCCCGGGACAGGGCTCCGACGAGCAGTACTTC.

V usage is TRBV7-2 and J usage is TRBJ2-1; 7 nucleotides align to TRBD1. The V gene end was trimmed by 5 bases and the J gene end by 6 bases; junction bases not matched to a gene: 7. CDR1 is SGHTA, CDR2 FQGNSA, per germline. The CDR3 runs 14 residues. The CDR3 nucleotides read TGTGCCAGCAGCCTCGAACAGGGGTCCAATGAGCAGTTCTTC. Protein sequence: CASSLEQGSNEQFF.

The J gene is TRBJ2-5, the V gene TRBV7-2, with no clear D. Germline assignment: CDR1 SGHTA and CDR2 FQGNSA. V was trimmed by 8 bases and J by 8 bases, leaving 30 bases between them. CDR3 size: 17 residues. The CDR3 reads CASRFARVSDQYFTQYF. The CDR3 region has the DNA TGTGCCAGCCGTTTTGCAAGGGTCAGCGATCAGTACTTCACCCAGTACTTC.

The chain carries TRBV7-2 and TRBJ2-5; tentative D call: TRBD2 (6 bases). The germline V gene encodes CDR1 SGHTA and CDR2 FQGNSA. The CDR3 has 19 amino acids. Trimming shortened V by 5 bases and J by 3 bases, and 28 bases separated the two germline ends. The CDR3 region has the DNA TGTGCCAGCAGCCCAGACACCGGCTGGGCGAGCGGGCGAGAAGAGACCCAGTACTTC. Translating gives CASSPDTGWASGREETQYF.

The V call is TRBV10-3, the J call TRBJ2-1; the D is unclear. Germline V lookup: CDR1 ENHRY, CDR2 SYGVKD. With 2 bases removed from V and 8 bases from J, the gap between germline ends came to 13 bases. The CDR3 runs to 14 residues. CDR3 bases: TGTGCCATCAGTGAGACAGCCCCACCCGATGAGCAGTTCTTC. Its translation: CAISETAPPDEQFF.

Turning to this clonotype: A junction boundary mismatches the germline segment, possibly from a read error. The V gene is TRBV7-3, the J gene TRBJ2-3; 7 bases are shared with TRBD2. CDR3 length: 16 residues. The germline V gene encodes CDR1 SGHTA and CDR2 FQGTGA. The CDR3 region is CAGSLNKWGGGDTQYF. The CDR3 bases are TGTGCCGGCAGCTTAAACAAGTGGGGGGGTGGAGATACGCAGTATTTT.

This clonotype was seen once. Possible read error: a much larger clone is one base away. This CDR3 reads CASSMFSGYGHTF. The CDR3 coding sequence is TGTGCCAGCAGCATGTTTTCGGGGTATGGCCACACCTTC. This chain links TRBV10-1 with TRBJ1-2; D gene unclear. CDR1 is WNHNN, CDR2 SYGVQD, per germline (reference sequence). The CDR3 loop spans 13 amino acids.

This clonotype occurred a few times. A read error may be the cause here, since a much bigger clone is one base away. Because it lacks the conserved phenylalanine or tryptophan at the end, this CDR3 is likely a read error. CDR3 loop: CASSIGRGSNYGYTS. The CDR3 DNA sequence: TGTGCCAGTAGTATAGGTCGGGGTTCTAACTATGGCTACACCTCC. The J gene is TRBJ1-2, the V gene TRBV19; D not certain. The V gene lost 1 base and the J gene lost 0 bases, with 9 bases spanning the gap. This CDR3 contains 15 residues. Germline V gene sequence: CDR1 LNHDA, CDR2 SQIVND (reference sequence).

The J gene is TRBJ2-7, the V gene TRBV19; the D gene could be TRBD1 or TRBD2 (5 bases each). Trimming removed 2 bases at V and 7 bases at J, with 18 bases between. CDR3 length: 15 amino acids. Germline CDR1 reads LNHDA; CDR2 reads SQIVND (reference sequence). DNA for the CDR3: TGTGCCAGTAGTATATTCCGGGACCAAGGCCTAGAGCAGTACTTC. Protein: CASSIFRDQGLEQYF.

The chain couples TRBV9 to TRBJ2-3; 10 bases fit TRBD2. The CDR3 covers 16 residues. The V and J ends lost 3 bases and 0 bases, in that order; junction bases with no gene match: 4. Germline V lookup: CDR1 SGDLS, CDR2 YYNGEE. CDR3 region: CASSERTSGSTDTQYF. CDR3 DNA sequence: TGTGCCAGCAGCGAGAGGACTAGCGGCAGCACAGATACGCAGTATTTT. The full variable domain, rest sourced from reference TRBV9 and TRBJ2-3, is DSGVTQTPKHLITATGQRVTLRCSPRSGDLSVYWYQQSLDQGLQFLIQYYNGEERAKGNILERFSAQQFPDLHSELNLSSLELGDSALYFCASSERTSGSTDTQYFGPGTRLTVL.

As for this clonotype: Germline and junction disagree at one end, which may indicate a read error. For the CDR3, the DNA is TGTGCCAGCAGTCCCGGGGGCAGAGATGCGCAGTATTTT. Its translation: CASSPGGRDAQYF. V and J are TRBV25-1 and TRBJ2-3; D is tentatively TRBD1 or TRBD2 (6 bases each). CDR3 size: 13 residues. The V gene's germline CDR1 is MGHDK and CDR2 SYGVNS.

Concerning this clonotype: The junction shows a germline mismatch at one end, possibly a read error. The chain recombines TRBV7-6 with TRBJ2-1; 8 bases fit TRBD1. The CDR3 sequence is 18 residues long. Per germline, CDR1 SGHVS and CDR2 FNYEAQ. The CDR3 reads CASSGVQGASRGQNEQFF. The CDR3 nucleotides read TGTGCTAGCAGCGGTGTTCAGGGGGCGAGTAGGGGACAGAATGAGCAGTTCTTC.

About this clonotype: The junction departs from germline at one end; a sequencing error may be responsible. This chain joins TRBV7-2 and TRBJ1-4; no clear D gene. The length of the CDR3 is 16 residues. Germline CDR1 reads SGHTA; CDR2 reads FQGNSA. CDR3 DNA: TGCGCCAGCAGCTTGACGGTCGCACACGTCGTGCGGAAACTGTTTTTT. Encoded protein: CASSLTVAHVVRKLFF.

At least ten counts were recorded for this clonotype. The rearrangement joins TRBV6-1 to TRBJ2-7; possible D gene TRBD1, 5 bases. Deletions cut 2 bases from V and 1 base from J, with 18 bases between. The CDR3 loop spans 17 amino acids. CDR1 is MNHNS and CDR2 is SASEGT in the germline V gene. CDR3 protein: CASSEREPGFRSYEQYF. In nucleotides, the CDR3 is TGTGCCAGCAGTGAAAGGGAACCAGGGTTTCGATCCTACGAGCAGTACTTC.

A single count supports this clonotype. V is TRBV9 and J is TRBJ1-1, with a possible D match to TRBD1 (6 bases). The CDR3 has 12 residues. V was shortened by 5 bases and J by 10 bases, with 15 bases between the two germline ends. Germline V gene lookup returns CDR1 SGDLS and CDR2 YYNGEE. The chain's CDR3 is CASSGQWGRAFF. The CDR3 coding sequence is TGTGCCAGCAGTGGACAATGGGGGCGAGCTTTCTTT.

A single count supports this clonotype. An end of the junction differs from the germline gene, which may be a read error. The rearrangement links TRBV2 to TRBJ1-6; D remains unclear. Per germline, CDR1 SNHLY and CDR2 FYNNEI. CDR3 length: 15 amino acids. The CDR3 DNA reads TGTGCCAGCAGGCACGGCGAGAAGGCAGACACACCCCTTCACTTT. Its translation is CASRHGEKADTPLHF.